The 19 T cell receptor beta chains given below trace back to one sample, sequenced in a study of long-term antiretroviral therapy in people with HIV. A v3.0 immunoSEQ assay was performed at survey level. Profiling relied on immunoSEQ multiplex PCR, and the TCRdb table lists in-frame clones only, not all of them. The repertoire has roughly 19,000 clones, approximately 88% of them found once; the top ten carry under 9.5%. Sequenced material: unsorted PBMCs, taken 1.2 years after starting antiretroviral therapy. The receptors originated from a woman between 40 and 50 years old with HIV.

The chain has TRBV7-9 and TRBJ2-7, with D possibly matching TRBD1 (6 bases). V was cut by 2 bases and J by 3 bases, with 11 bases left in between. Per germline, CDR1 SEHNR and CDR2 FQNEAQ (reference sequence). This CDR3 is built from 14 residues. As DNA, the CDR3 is TGTGCCAGCAGCTTACGGGACACTAACTACGAGCAGTACTTC. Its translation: CASSLRDTNYEQYF.

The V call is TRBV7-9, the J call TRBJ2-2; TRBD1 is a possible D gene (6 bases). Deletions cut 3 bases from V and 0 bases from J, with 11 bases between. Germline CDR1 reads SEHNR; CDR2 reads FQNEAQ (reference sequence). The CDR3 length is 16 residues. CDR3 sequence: CASSLTGTTNTGELFF. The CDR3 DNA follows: TGTGCCAGCAGCTTGACTGGGACAACGAACACCGGGGAGCTGTTTTTT.

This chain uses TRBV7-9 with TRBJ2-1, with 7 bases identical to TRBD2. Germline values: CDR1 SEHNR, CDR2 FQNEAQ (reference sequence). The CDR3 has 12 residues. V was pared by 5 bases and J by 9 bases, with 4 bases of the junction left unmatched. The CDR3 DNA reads TGTGCCAGCAGCCCCCCGGGGGGTGAGCAGTTCTTC. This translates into CASSPPGGEQFF.

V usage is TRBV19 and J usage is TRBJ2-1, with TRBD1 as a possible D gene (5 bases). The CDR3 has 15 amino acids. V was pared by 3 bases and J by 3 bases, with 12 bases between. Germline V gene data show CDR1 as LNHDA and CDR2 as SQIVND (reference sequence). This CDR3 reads CASSIPAGNYNEQFF. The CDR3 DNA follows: TGTGCCAGTAGTATCCCAGCAGGGAACTACAATGAGCAGTTCTTC. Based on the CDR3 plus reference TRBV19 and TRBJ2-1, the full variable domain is DGGITQSPKYLFRKEGQNVTLSCEQNLNHDAMYWYRQDPGQGLRLIYYSQIVNDFQKGDIAEGYSVSREKKESFPLTVTSAQKNPTAFYLCASSIPAGNYNEQFFGPGTRLTVL.

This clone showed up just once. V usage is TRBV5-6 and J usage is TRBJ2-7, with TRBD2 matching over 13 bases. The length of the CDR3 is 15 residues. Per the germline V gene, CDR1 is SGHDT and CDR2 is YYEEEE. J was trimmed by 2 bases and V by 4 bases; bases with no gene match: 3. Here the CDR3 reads CASSGGTSGTYEQYF. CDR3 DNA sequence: TGTGCCAGCAGCGGCGGGACTAGCGGGACCTACGAGCAGTACTTC.

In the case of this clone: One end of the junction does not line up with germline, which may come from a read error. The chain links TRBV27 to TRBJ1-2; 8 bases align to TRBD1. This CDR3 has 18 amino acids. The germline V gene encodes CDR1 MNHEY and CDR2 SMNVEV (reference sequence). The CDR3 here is CASSFSRGRTGFNYGYTF. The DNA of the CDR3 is TGTGCCAGCAGTTTTTCACGTGGGCGGACAGGGTTTAACTACGGCTACACCTTC.

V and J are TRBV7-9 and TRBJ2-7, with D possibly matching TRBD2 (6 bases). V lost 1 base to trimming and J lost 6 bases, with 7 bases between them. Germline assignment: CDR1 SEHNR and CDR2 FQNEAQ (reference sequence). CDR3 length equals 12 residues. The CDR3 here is CASSLVGSEQYF. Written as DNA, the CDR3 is TGTGCCAGCAGCTTAGTCGGGAGCGAGCAGTACTTC.

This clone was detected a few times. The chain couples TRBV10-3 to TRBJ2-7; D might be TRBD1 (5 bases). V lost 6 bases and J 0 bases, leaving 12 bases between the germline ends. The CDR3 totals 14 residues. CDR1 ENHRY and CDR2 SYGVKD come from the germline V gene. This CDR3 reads CAISPIQGSYEQYF. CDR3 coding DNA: TGTGCCATCAGCCCCATCCAGGGCTCCTACGAGCAGTACTTC.

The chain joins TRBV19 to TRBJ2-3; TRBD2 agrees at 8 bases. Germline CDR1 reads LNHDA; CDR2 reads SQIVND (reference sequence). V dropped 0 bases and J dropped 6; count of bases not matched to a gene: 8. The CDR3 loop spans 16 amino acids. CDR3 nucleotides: TGTGCCAGTAGTATAGATACAAGCGGGAGAGGGGATACGCAGTATTTT. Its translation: CASSIDTSGRGDTQYF.

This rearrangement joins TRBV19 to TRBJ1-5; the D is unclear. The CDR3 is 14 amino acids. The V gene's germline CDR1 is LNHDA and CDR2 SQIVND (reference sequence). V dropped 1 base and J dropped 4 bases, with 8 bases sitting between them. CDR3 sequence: CASSIGTGNQPQHF. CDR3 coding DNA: TGTGCCAGTAGTATAGGGACGGGGAATCAGCCCCAGCATTTT.

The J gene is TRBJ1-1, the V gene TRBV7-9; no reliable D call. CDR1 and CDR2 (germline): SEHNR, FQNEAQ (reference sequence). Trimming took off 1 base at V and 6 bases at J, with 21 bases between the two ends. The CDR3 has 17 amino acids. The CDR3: CASSLEEFGLLHAEAFF. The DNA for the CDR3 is TGTGCCAGCAGCTTAGAAGAATTTGGTCTTCTCCACGCTGAAGCTTTCTTT.

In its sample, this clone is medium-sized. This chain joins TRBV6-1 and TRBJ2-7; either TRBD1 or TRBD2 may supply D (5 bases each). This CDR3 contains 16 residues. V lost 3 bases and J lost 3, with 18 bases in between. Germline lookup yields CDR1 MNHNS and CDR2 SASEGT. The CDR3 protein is CASSDPDSGSYYEQYF. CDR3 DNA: TGTGCCAGCAGTGACCCTGACAGCGGCTCCTACTACGAGCAGTACTTC.

CDR3 nucleotides: TGTGCCAGTTCGGCCGAGAAGCGGACAGGGGGCAACGAGCAGTACTTC. It codes for CASSAEKRTGGNEQYF. The chain couples TRBV19 to TRBJ2-7, with 11 bases identical to TRBD1. This CDR3 has 16 amino acids. With 8 bases clipped from V and 5 bases from J, the junction kept 14 bases outside the gene matches. CDR1 and CDR2 from the germline V gene are LNHDA and SQIVND (reference sequence).

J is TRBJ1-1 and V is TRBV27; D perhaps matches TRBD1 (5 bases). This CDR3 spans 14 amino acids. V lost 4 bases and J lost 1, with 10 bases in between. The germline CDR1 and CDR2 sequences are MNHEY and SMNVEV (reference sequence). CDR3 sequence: CASSYGTENTEAFF. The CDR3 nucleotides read TGTGCCAGCAGTTACGGGACGGAGAACACTGAAGCTTTCTTT.

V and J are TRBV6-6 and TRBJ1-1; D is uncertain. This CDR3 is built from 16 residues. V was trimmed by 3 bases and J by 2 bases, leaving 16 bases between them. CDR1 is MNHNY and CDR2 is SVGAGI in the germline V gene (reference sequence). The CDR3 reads CASSYSRTSGNTEAFF. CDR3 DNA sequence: TGTGCCAGCAGTTATAGCCGGACTTCGGGAAACACTGAAGCTTTCTTT.

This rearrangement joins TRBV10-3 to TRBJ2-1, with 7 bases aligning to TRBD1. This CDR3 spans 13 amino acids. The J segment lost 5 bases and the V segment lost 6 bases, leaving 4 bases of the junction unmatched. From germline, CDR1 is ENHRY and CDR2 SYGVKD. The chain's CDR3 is CAISGQVHNEQFF. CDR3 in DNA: TGTGCCATCAGCGGACAGGTGCACAATGAGCAGTTCTTC.

CDR3 nucleotides: TGTGCCAGCAGCTCCGGGGGAAACAGCTCCTACAATGAGCAGTTCTTC. Amino acids: CASSSGGNSSYNEQFF. This rearrangement joins TRBV7-2 to TRBJ2-1, with D possibly being TRBD2 (6 bases). V gave up 4 bases and J gave up 0 bases, with 13 bases separating them. The CDR3 is made up of 16 amino acids. CDR1 and CDR2 from the germline V gene are SGHTA and FQGNSA.

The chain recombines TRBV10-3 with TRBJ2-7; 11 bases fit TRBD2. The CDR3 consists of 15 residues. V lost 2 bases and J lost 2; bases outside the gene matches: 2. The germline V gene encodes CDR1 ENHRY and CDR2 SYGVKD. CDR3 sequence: CAISETSGSPYEQYF. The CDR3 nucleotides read TGTGCCATCAGTGAGACTAGCGGGAGCCCCTACGAGCAGTACTTC.

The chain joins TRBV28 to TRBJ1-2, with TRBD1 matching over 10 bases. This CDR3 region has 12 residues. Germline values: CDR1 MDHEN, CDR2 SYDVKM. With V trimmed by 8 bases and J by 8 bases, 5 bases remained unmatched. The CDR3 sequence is CASGRTGGGYTF. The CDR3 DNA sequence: TGTGCCAGCGGACGGACAGGGGGAGGCTACACCTTC.